This T cell receptor (beta chain) was identified during a study of T cells after yellow fever vaccination. Regarding the study as a whole: Clones from primary vaccination mostly reappeared after the booster (around 96% CD4, approximately 86% CD8).

On this clonotype itself: Its antigen is still unknown.

The CDR3 has 12 amino acids. Germline lookup yields CDR1 ENHRY and CDR2 SYGVKD. The V and J ends lost 6 bases and 3 bases respectively, with 7 bases between them. By 5'RACE template switching, TCR cDNA was produced, with a universal primer site and UMIs added in the process. TCRdb used MiXCR to reprocess the 5' RACE reads, holding one entry per CDR3 protein. The data show 250,000 to 400,000 distinct CDR3 sequences, with 4.1% seen just once and under 30% held by the top ten. V and J are TRBV10-3 and TRBJ2-3; D remains ambiguous. The clonotype comes from a man aged 18 to 35 who received the YFV17D yellow fever vaccine. The source was PBMCs, collected 5 days after the yellow fever booster vaccination. CDR3 DNA: TGTGCCATCAGGGATCAGACAGATACGCAGTATTTT. This codes for CAIRDQTDTQYF.